A selection of T cell receptor beta chains follows, all from one sample in a study of breast tumors, draining lymph nodes, adjacent tissues. TCRdb itself ran the multiplex PCR reads through MiXCR, one entry per CDR3 protein. The repertoire holds approximately 120,000 distinct CDR3 sequences, with roughly 20% as singletons. Specimen: axillary lymph node tissue. The receptor set was obtained from a female donor with breast cancer. Some clones in this sample may be carry-over from other donors' samples. The CDR3 runs from the conserved cysteine through the conserved F or W. The D gene is left open where the match is weak. Only part of the rows carry a size: once, few, many, or a class if the clone is expanded.

J gene: TRBJ2-4
D gene: .
V gene: TRBV30
clone size: .
CDR3 protein: CAWSVRTPGAQYF
CDR3 DNA: TGTGCCTGGAGTGTACGAACGCCCGGCGCTCAGTACTTC

J gene: TRBJ1-3
D gene: TRBD1
V gene: TRBV30
clone size: .
CDR3 protein: CAWSVRQQGWGDTIYF
CDR3 DNA: TGTGCCTGGAGTGTAAGACAACAGGGGTGGGGAGACACCATATATTTT

J gene: TRBJ2-1
D gene: .
V gene: TRBV20-1
clone size: many
CDR3 protein: CSASSNVGNEQFF
CDR3 DNA: TGCAGTGCTAGTTCTAATGTAGGGAATGAGCAGTTCTTC

J gene: TRBJ2-5
D gene: TRBD1
V gene: TRBV12-3/TRBV12-4
clone size: .
CDR3 protein: CASSLETGGLQETQYF
CDR3 DNA: TGTGCCAGCAGTTTAGAGACAGGGGGTCTGCAAGAGACCCAGTACTTC

J gene: TRBJ2-6
D gene: .
V gene: TRBV15
clone size: many
CDR3 protein: CAITGTGHSGANVLTF
CDR3 DNA: TGTGCCATTACCGGGACGGGACACTCTGGGGCCAACGTCCTGACTTTC

J gene: TRBJ2-3
D gene: .
V gene: TRBV5-1
clone size: many
CDR3 protein: CASSLNGSPTDTQYF
CDR3 DNA: TGCGCCAGCAGCTTAAACGGGAGCCCCACAGATACGCAGTATTTT

J gene: TRBJ1-2
D gene: .
V gene: TRBV19
clone size: many
CDR3 protein: CASSMGGGYTF
CDR3 DNA: TGTGCCAGTAGCATGGGAGGCGGCTACACCTTC

J gene: TRBJ2-5
D gene: .
V gene: TRBV7-3
clone size: once
CDR3 protein: CASSLGGVVETQYF
CDR3 DNA: TGTGCCAGCAGCTTAGGGGGAGTGGTTGAGACCCAGTACTTC

J gene: TRBJ2-3
D gene: .
V gene: TRBV28
clone size: few
CDR3 protein: CASSLYPPVYF
CDR3 DNA: TGTGCCAGCAGTTTATACCCCCCGGTGTATTTT

J gene: TRBJ1-2
D gene: .
V gene: TRBV11-2
clone size: many
CDR3 protein: CASSLTGFPPNGYTF
CDR3 DNA: TGTGCCAGCAGCTTAACCGGGTTCCCCCCTAATGGCTACACCTTC

J gene: TRBJ2-7
D gene: .
V gene: TRBV4-2
clone size: many
CDR3 protein: CASSVGMGSYEQYF
CDR3 DNA: TGTGCCAGCAGCGTAGGGATGGGCTCCTACGAGCAGTACTTC

J gene: TRBJ1-2
D gene: TRBD1
V gene: TRBV2
clone size: .
CDR3 protein: CASRPPGQGDYTF
CDR3 DNA: TGTGCCAGCAGACCCCCGGGACAGGGGGATTACACCTTC

J gene: TRBJ2-2
D gene: TRBD1
V gene: TRBV24-1
clone size: many
CDR3 protein: CATRSPGGGELFF
CDR3 DNA: TGTGCCACCCGTAGTCCAGGGGGCGGGGAGCTGTTTTTT

J gene: TRBJ2-7
D gene: TRBD2
V gene: TRBV18
clone size: .
CDR3 protein: CASSPTGGPFERYF
CDR3 DNA: TGTGCCAGCTCACCGACGGGAGGGCCGTTCGAGCGGTACTTC

J gene: TRBJ1-2
D gene: .
V gene: TRBV28
clone size: .
CDR3 protein: CASSLYSTPGYTF
CDR3 DNA: TGTGCCAGCAGTTTATATTCCACACCAGGCTACACCTTC

J gene: TRBJ1-2
D gene: TRBD1
V gene: TRBV19
clone size: .
CDR3 protein: CASSIRTGGGYGYTF
CDR3 DNA: TGTGCCAGTAGTATCAGGACAGGGGGCGGCTATGGCTACACCTTC